This T cell receptor (beta chain) was observed in a study of T-cell memory formation after mild COVID-19. The CDR3 has 15 amino acids. In germline, CDR1 is MNHEY, CDR2 SVGEGT. J gave up 4 bases and V 6 bases, and 8 bases lay outside the gene matches. TCRdb passed the 5' RACE reads through MiXCR, listing each CDR3 protein once. In the table there are 29,000 or so distinct CDR3 sequences, around 15% of which are singletons. This clonotype was counted many times. This clonotype was sampled from an adult who had mild COVID-19 (a few samples of this study predate the infection). Cell type and time point are not known. This chain uses TRBV6-2 or TRBV6-3 with TRBJ1-5, with 8 bases fitting TRBD1. Sequencing was done on a sample of PBMCs or a T cell subset sorted from them (not recorded which). DNA of the CDR3: TGTGCCAGCAGCCCCAGGACAGGGATAAATCAGCCCCAGCATTTT. It yields the protein CASSPRTGINQPQHF.